A single sample is the source of the 22 T cell receptor beta chains below, sequenced in a study of radiotherapy plus CTLA-4 blockade in lung cancer. Clones were read by immunoSEQ multiplex PCR, and TCRdb kept only the in-frame ones, dropping some. The sample includes tens of thousands of clones, roughly 86% seen only once; the top ten take around 0.85%. This specimen consisted of peripheral blood, obtained from a patient treated with radiotherapy plus ipilimumab. These receptors all stem from a human donor with non-small cell lung cancer who had stable disease on radiotherapy plus ipilimumab.

The chain recombines TRBV5-4 with TRBJ2-5; D possibly matches TRBD1 or TRBD2 (5 bases each). The end of the DNA aligns better with TRBJ2-7, so the J call may be wrong. The CDR3 consists of 14 residues. Germline CDR1 is SGHNT and CDR2 is YYREEE (reference sequence). The CDR3 DNA is TGTGCCAGCAGCTTGGGGGGGAGCTCCTACGAGCAGTACTTC. It codes for CASSLGGSSYEQYF.

V gene TRBV7-8 combines with J gene TRBJ2-1; D is unclear. CDR1 is SGHVS and CDR2 is FQNEAQ in the germline V gene. V lost 0 bases and J lost 4, with 10 bases in between. The CDR3 sequence is 15 residues long. The CDR3 spells CASSLAPATYNEQFF. The CDR3 nucleotides read TGTGCCAGCAGCTTAGCCCCCGCTACGTACAATGAGCAGTTCTTC.

V is TRBV6-5 and J is TRBJ2-3; D is uncertain. Germline V lookup: CDR1 MNHEY, CDR2 SVGAGI. There are 15 residues in the CDR3. V was trimmed by 2 bases and J by 1 base, leaving 10 bases between them. Here the CDR3 reads CASSYGFRRTDTQYF. CDR3 bases: TGTGCCAGCAGTTACGGGTTTCGCCGCACAGATACGCAGTATTTT.

CDR3 in DNA: TGTGCCAGCAGCGTAGATCCAGAGTGGCAAGAGACCCAGTACTTC. This translates into CASSVDPEWQETQYF. This chain joins TRBV9 and TRBJ2-5; D call uncertain. Germline-derived CDR1 and CDR2 are SGDLS and YYNGEE. Trimming stripped 0 bases from V and 2 bases from J, with 11 bases between. The CDR3 totals 15 residues.

This sequence joins TRBV11-2 and TRBJ2-7; D not certain. CDR1 is SGHAT and CDR2 is FQNNGV in the germline V gene. This CDR3 comprises 12 residues. V lost 5 bases and J 6 bases, leaving 11 bases between the germline ends. CDR3 DNA sequence: TGTGCCAGCAGCCTCAACCGGCGCGAGCAGTACTTC. The encoded protein is CASSLNRREQYF.

The rearrangement joins TRBV7-2 to TRBJ1-1; D is unresolved. Germline V gives CDR1 SGHTA, CDR2 FQGNSA. The length of the CDR3 is 14 residues. Trimming took off 2 bases at V and 2 bases at J, with 9 bases between the two ends. CDR3 DNA: TGTGCCAGCAGCTTAATGGGCTTAAACACTGAAGCTTTCTTT. Translated, it gives CASSLMGLNTEAFF.

This rearrangement joins TRBV6-1 to TRBJ2-1; 8 bases agree with TRBD2. The germline gives CDR1 MNHNS, CDR2 SASEGT. The ends lost 6 bases at V and 1 base at J; junction bases unmatched: 11. This CDR3 has 17 residues. CDR3 protein: CASRESIAGWSYNEQFF. In DNA form, the CDR3 reads TGTGCCAGCAGGGAAAGTATAGCGGGGTGGTCCTACAATGAGCAGTTCTTC.

V usage is TRBV28 and J usage is TRBJ2-3; D is unclear. V was shortened by 3 bases and J by 7 bases, with 11 bases between the two germline ends. CDR3 length: 13 residues. The V gene's germline CDR1 is MDHEN and CDR2 SYDVKM. The CDR3, as DNA: TGTGCCAGCAGTTTGAAGGGAACCCATACGCAGTATTTT. This sequence encodes CASSLKGTHTQYF.

This chain joins TRBV28 and TRBJ1-2; D is uncertain. Germline-derived CDR1 and CDR2 are MDHEN and SYDVKM. The CDR3 spans 13 residues. V was clipped by 10 bases and J by 4 bases, with 16 bases between them. CDR3 region: CATHGRFAYGYTF. The CDR3 DNA follows: TGTGCCACCCACGGGCGCTTTGCCTATGGCTACACCTTC.

This clone occurred once. The chain is built from TRBV27 and TRBJ1-5; D not resolved. CDR1 is MNHEY and CDR2 is SMNVEV in the germline V gene (reference sequence). The CDR3 is 15 amino acids. V was cut by 5 bases and J by 6 bases, with 17 bases left in between. The CDR3 nucleotides are TGTGCCAGCAGTCCTCTCGGGAAGAGGTTTCAGCCCCAGCATTTT. Translated, it gives CASSPLGKRFQPQHF.

The genes are TRBV7-2 and TRBJ2-5; D remains unclear. The CDR3 has 12 amino acids. V was cut by 5 bases and J by 5 bases, with 9 bases left in between. Germline V lookup: CDR1 SGHTA, CDR2 FQGNSA. CDR3: CASSGSAETQYF. In nucleotides, the CDR3 is TGTGCCAGCAGCGGAAGCGCCGAGACCCAGTACTTC.

The V call is TRBV28, the J call TRBJ1-2; D may be TRBD1 (6 bases). This CDR3 spans 13 amino acids. Per germline, CDR1 MDHEN and CDR2 SYDVKM. Trimming took off 6 bases at V and 3 bases at J, with 11 bases between the two ends. The CDR3 region has the DNA TGTGCCAGCAGCTTTACAGGGCACTATGGCTACACCTTC. This codes for CASSFTGHYGYTF.

V usage is TRBV15 and J usage is TRBJ1-1; no definite D call. V was trimmed by 0 bases and J by 7 bases, leaving 18 bases between them. Per germline, CDR1 LNHNV and CDR2 YYDKDF (reference sequence). This CDR3 contains 16 residues. The CDR3 DNA sequence: TGTGCCACCAGCAGAGATAGCGCGGCAGACCGCCTTGAAGCTTTCTTT. Amino acid sequence: CATSRDSAADRLEAFF.

The chain carries TRBV14 and TRBJ1-1; a possible D gene is TRBD1 (6 bases). Germline loops: CDR1 SGHDN, CDR2 FVKESK. Trimming cost V 1 base and J 3 bases, with 27 bases left between them. This CDR3 has 20 amino acids. The CDR3 DNA follows: TGTGCCAGCAGCCAAGTCCCCCTCCACAGGGCCCTACCGGGGCACACTGAAGCTTTCTTT. Its protein product is CASSQVPLHRALPGHTEAFF.

This chain joins TRBV28 and TRBJ2-1; 7 bases are a match to TRBD1. V shed 5 bases, J shed 6 bases, and the junction held 10 bases outside the gene matches. Germline V CDR1 and CDR2: MDHEN, SYDVKM. The CDR3 spans 15 residues. The CDR3 is CASSLSATGTNEQFF. CDR3 coding DNA: TGTGCCAGCAGTCTCTCCGCGACAGGGACCAATGAGCAGTTCTTC.

This chain connects TRBV19 to TRBJ2-1; D may be TRBD2 (5 bases). V lost 4 bases and J 5 bases, leaving 18 bases between the germline ends. Germline V gene data show CDR1 as LNHDA and CDR2 as SQIVND (reference sequence). The CDR3 has 16 amino acids. Here the CDR3 reads CASSTPGGSGNNEQFF. DNA for the CDR3: TGTGCCAGTAGTACGCCCGGTGGGAGCGGCAACAATGAGCAGTTCTTC.

The chain employs TRBV18 and TRBJ1-4, with D possibly matching TRBD1 (5 bases). Per the germline V gene, CDR1 is KGHSH and CDR2 is LQKENI. Trimming took 3 bases from V and 8 from J, leaving 10 bases between them. The CDR3 is 13 residues long. CDR3 coding DNA: TGTGCCAGCTCACCTTTGGGGGACGAAAAACTGTTTTTT. Its translation is CASSPLGDEKLFF.

V is TRBV10-1 and J is TRBJ2-3; D is undetermined. V lost 3 bases, J lost 0 bases, and 7 bases lay in between. The CDR3 is 14 amino acids. Germline V gives CDR1 WNHNN, CDR2 SYGVQD (reference sequence). CDR3 amino acids: CASSDGTSTDTQYF. DNA of the CDR3: TGCGCCAGCAGTGATGGTACTAGCACAGATACGCAGTATTTT.

The chain carries TRBV6-1 and TRBJ1-5; D unclear. Germline values: CDR1 MNHNS, CDR2 SASEGT. The CDR3 contains 13 residues. The V end was cut by 7 bases, the J end by 1 base, with 8 bases between. The CDR3 here is CASIGVSNQPQHF. Written as DNA, the CDR3 is TGTGCCAGCATCGGGGTCAGCAATCAGCCCCAGCATTTT.

The rearrangement uses TRBV7-9 and TRBJ2-5; possible D gene TRBD2, 6 bases. CDR3 length: 14 amino acids. V gave up 5 bases and J gave up 0 bases, with 10 bases separating them. Germline V gives CDR1 SEHNR, CDR2 FQNEAQ (reference sequence). CDR3 DNA: TGTGCCAGCAGCCCGGGGGAGTACCAAGAGACCCAGTACTTC. This sequence encodes CASSPGEYQETQYF.

This clone was found a few times. The genes are TRBV2 and TRBJ2-2; 8 nucleotides agree with TRBD2. Germline V gives CDR1 SNHLY, CDR2 FYNNEI. The V segment lost 6 bases and the J segment 4 bases; nucleotides outside the gene matches: 1. The length of the CDR3 is 13 residues. DNA for the CDR3: TGTGCCAGCAGAGGGACTAGCACCGGGGAGCTGTTTTTT. As protein: CASRGTSTGELFF.

V usage is TRBV28 and J usage is TRBJ1-3, with 9 bases identical to TRBD1. The CDR3 totals 15 residues. CDR1 and CDR2 (germline): MDHEN, SYDVKM. Losses at the gene ends were 6 bases for V and 3 bases for J; bases not matched to a gene: 6. The DNA for the CDR3 is TGTGCCAGCAGGTACAGGGGGCGATTTGGAAACACCATATATTTT. This sequence encodes CASRYRGRFGNTIYF.